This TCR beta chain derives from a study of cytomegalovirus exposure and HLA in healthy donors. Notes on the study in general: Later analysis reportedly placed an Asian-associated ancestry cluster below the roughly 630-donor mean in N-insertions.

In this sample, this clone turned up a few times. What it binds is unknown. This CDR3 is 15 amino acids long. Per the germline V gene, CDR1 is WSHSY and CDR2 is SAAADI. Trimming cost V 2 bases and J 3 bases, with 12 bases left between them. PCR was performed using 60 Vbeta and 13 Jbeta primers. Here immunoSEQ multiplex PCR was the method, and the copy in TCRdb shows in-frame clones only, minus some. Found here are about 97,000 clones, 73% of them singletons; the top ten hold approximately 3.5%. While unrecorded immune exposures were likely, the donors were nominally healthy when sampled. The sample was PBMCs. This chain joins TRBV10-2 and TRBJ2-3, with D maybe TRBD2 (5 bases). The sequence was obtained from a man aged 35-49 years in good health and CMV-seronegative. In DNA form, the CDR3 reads TGCGCCAGCAGTGAGGTGGGAGAAGGAACAGATACGCAGTATTTT. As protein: CASSEVGEGTDTQYF.